This T cell receptor beta chain was captured by sequencing in a study of blood T cells in healthy people across ages. This clonotype was seen a few times. A J-beta primer mix and a sample-barcoded 5' primer were used in a second PCR of roughly 7 to 12 cycles. Each CDR3 protein gets one entry after TCRdb re-called the 5' RACE reads with MiXCR. The sample has 1 million or so distinct CDR3 sequences, more than 35% seen once; the top ten hold approximately 19%. The V gene's germline CDR1 is SQVTM and CDR2 ANQGSEA. The junction had 12 bases not matched to a gene; V was cut back by 6 bases and J by 4 bases. The CDR3 covers 16 residues.

This sequence joins TRBV29-1 and TRBJ2-5; 12 nucleotides agree with TRBD2. The receptor comes from a woman aged 55 to 70 in good health. Material: blood. The CDR3 protein is CSVTWTSGERRETQYF. The CDR3 DNA is TGCAGCGTCACTTGGACTAGCGGGGAGCGGAGAGAGACCCAGTACTTC.